Each of the 22 T cell receptor beta chains below was sequenced from the same sample in a study of control samples from healthy donors and cancer patients. Clones were read by immunoSEQ multiplex PCR, and TCRdb kept only the in-frame ones, dropping some. The table records about 100,000 clones, approximately 84% of them present only once. The sample comprised blood. Receptor source: a man between 18 and 35 years old in good health.

The chain combines TRBV5-1 with TRBJ2-2; D is undetermined. Germline lookup yields CDR1 SGHRS and CDR2 YFSETQ. The CDR3 runs 16 residues. V was cut by 4 bases and J by 4 bases, with 17 bases left in between. CDR3 nucleotide sequence: TGCGCCAGCAGCCCACGTAGTCCCTCGGGCACCGGGGAGCTGTTTTTT. Residues: CASSPRSPSGTGELFF. Looking up the rest from reference TRBV5-1 and TRBJ2-2 gives the full variable domain: KAGVTQTPRYLIKTRGQQVTLSCSPISGHRSVSWYQQTPGQGLQFLFEYFSETQRNKGNFPGRFSGRQFSNSRSEMNVSTLELGDSALYLCASSPRSPSGTGELFFGEGSRLTVL.

The V call is TRBV7-2, the J call TRBJ1-2, with TRBD1 matching 10 bases. This CDR3 region has 14 residues. Losses at the gene ends were 1 base for V and 9 bases for J; bases not matched to a gene: 5. Germline V lookup: CDR1 SGHTA, CDR2 FQGNSA. The CDR3 loop is CASSLERQGASYTF. The CDR3 DNA is TGTGCCAGCAGCTTAGAAAGACAGGGGGCGAGCTACACCTTC.

The V call is TRBV19, the J call TRBJ2-7; 8 bases fit TRBD1. Germline CDR1 reads LNHDA; CDR2 reads SQIVND (reference sequence). The CDR3 sequence is 14 residues long. V was clipped by 5 bases and J by 6 bases; unmatched bases: 9. The CDR3 loop is CASSSRDRPGEQYV. The CDR3 DNA reads TGTGCCAGTAGTTCCCGGGACAGGCCGGGCGAGCAGTACGTC.

This clone was seen just once. This chain links TRBV11-3 with TRBJ2-3; D is unclear. This CDR3 has 14 amino acids. Germline V gene lookup returns CDR1 SGHNT and CDR2 YENEEA. The V and J ends lost 0 bases and 0 bases respectively, with 4 bases between them. The CDR3 DNA is TGTGCCAGCAGCTTAGACGGAAGCACAGATACGCAGTATTTT. Protein sequence: CASSLDGSTDTQYF.

The rearrangement links TRBV18 to TRBJ1-5; 8 nucleotides match TRBD1. CDR1 and CDR2 (germline): KGHSH, LQKENI. CDR3 size: 16 residues. V shed 0 bases, J shed 5 bases, and the junction held 6 bases outside the gene matches. The CDR3 nucleotides read TGTGCCAGCTCACCACCCGACAGGGGTGGTTATCAGCCCCAGCATTTT. Translation: CASSPPDRGGYQPQHF.

In DNA, the CDR3 is TGTGCCAGTAGTTTACGGGACAGGGCGGACTACACCTTC. It codes for CASSLRDRADYTF. The V and J genes are TRBV19 and TRBJ1-2, with 9 bases that match TRBD1. Germline V gene lookup returns CDR1 LNHDA and CDR2 SQIVND (reference sequence). With 5 bases clipped from V and 10 bases from J, the junction kept 8 bases outside the gene matches. There are 13 residues in the CDR3.

V is TRBV24-1 and J is TRBJ1-2; 9 bases are shared with TRBD1. Germline CDR1 reads KGHDR; CDR2 reads SFDVKD. This CDR3 comprises 15 residues. The V gene end was trimmed by 5 bases and the J gene end by 9 bases; junction bases not matched to a gene: 12. The CDR3 nucleotides are TGTGCCACCAGTGGGGGGGGACAGGGCGCGAGGAGCTACACCTTC. Translated, it gives CATSGGGQGARSYTF.

This clone was counted a few times. This chain uses TRBV7-9 with TRBJ2-1; 13 nucleotides match TRBD2. The CDR3 covers 18 residues. Germline trimming cut 7 bases from V and 7 bases from J; bases unmatched to any gene: 16. In germline, CDR1 is SEHNR, CDR2 FQNEAQ (reference sequence). The CDR3 region is CASTLPSTSGGLSNEQFF. The CDR3 DNA sequence: TGTGCCAGCACCCTCCCCTCGACTAGCGGGGGGCTTAGTAATGAGCAGTTCTTC.

The chain links TRBV6-5 to TRBJ2-7, with 8 positions matching TRBD2. The CDR3 has 13 residues. The germline gives CDR1 MNHEY, CDR2 SVGAGI. Trimming cost V 6 bases and J 7 bases; bases outside gene matches: 8. The CDR3 is CASSQSLAAEQYV. DNA of the CDR3: TGTGCCAGCAGCCAGTCACTAGCGGCAGAGCAGTACGTC.

This clone has a single count. The DNA for the CDR3 is TGTGCCAGCAGCTTGGAAAGGGGCGGATTGTCACCCCTCCACTTT. It codes for CASSLERGGLSPLHF. The J gene is TRBJ1-6, the V gene TRBV5-5, with a tentative D call TRBD1 (5 bases). Trimming removed 0 bases from V and 10 bases from J, with 14 bases in between. CDR1 is SGHKS, CDR2 YYEKEE, per germline (reference sequence). The CDR3 runs to 15 residues.

The CDR3 region is CASRYGYQPQHF. CDR3 DNA: TGTGCCAGCAGATACGGTTATCAGCCCCAGCATTTT. The genes are TRBV6-5 and TRBJ1-5, with unresolved D. V was trimmed by 6 bases and J by 5 bases, leaving 8 bases between them. The germline CDR1 and CDR2 sequences are MNHEY and SVGAGI. This CDR3 is 12 amino acids long.

This clone was picked up a small number of times. The chain links TRBV11-2 to TRBJ1-2; D not certain. V was pared by 5 bases and J by 4 bases, with 14 bases between. The CDR3 sequence is 14 residues long. Germline lookup yields CDR1 SGHAT and CDR2 FQNNGV. CDR3 sequence (DNA): TGTGCCAGCAGCGGCGCCACCCCGGGCTATGGCTACACCTTC. The encoded protein is CASSGATPGYGYTF.

The chain is built from TRBV5-5 and TRBJ2-3, with TRBD1 as a possible D gene (7 bases). Trimming shortened V by 1 base and J by 6 bases, and 18 bases separated the two germline ends. This CDR3 is 16 amino acids long. Germline V gives CDR1 SGHKS, CDR2 YYEKEE (reference sequence). The CDR3 DNA is TGTGCCAGCAGCTTGCTGCAGGGGGGATTCCTGGATACGCAGTATTTT. This gives the protein CASSLLQGGFLDTQYF.

The genes are TRBV2 and TRBJ2-7; 7 nucleotides align to TRBD2. The germline V gene encodes CDR1 SNHLY and CDR2 FYNNEI. The CDR3 is 14 residues long. After removal of 3 bases from V and 6 bases from J, the junction contained 8 bases not matched to a gene. CDR3 loop: CASSDGGTFAEQYF. The CDR3 bases are TGTGCCAGCAGTGACGGGGGGACCTTCGCCGAGCAGTACTTC.

This chain joins TRBV11-2 and TRBJ2-1; tentatively, D is TRBD1 (5 bases). Germline values: CDR1 SGHAT, CDR2 FQNNGV. The CDR3 is 13 residues long. V lost 0 bases to trimming and J lost 9 bases, with 9 bases between them. The CDR3 nucleotides read TGTGCCAGCAGCTTAGATAGGGGTCGTGAGCAGTTCTTC. Residues: CASSLDRGREQFF. The entire variable domain, with the rest obtained from reference TRBV11-2 and TRBJ2-1, is as follows: EAGVAQSPRYKIIEKRQSVAFWCNPISGHATLYWYQQILGQGPKLLIQFQNNGVVDDSQLPKDRFSAERLKGVDSTLKIQPAKLEDSAVYLCASSLDRGREQFFGPGTRLTVL.

This clone is a singleton in its sample. This chain joins TRBV5-1 and TRBJ2-2, with a weak D call TRBD1 (6 bases). The V and J ends lost 4 bases and 6 bases respectively, with 16 bases between them. Germline CDR1 SGHRS, CDR2 YFSETQ. This CDR3 has 15 amino acids. The CDR3 reads CASSPSTGRAGELFF. The CDR3 DNA is TGCGCCAGCAGCCCCTCGACAGGTCGCGCCGGGGAGCTGTTTTTT.

V gene TRBV18 combines with J gene TRBJ1-5, with 8 bases lining up with TRBD1. The CDR3 totals 16 residues. V was clipped by 8 bases and J by 3 bases; unmatched bases: 12. The germline CDR1 and CDR2 sequences are KGHSH and LQKENI. The CDR3 loop is CASTGQGPSNNQPQHF. The CDR3 DNA reads as TGTGCCAGCACCGGACAGGGCCCTTCAAACAATCAGCCCCAGCATTTT.

V is TRBV28 and J is TRBJ2-3, with D tentatively TRBD2 (5 bases). The V end was cut by 3 bases, the J end by 0 bases, with 10 bases between. CDR3 length: 15 residues. Germline-derived CDR1 and CDR2 are MDHEN and SYDVKM. The CDR3 nucleotides are TGTGCCAGCAGTTTGAGGCTAGCAAGCACAGATACGCAGTATTTT. Translated: CASSLRLASTDTQYF.

This chain links TRBV9 with TRBJ1-3, with D hard to call. The CDR3 sequence is 18 residues long. Trimming cost V 2 bases and J 0 bases, with 18 bases left between them. CDR1 is SGDLS, CDR2 YYNGEE, per germline. The CDR3 region is CASSVPIEAGNSGNTIYF. Written as DNA, the CDR3 is TGTGCCAGCAGCGTCCCCATCGAGGCCGGCAACTCTGGAAACACCATATATTTT.

The V call is TRBV11-2, the J call TRBJ2-1; 8 nucleotides align to TRBD2. This CDR3 is 16 amino acids long. Trimming at V came to 1 base and at J to 10 bases, leaving 12 bases not matched to a gene. Germline values: CDR1 SGHAT, CDR2 FQNNGV. The CDR3 region has the DNA TGTGCCAGCAGCTTAGTCGGGACTAGACGGGCGGGCGAGCAGTTCTTC. It encodes CASSLVGTRRAGEQFF.

The chain joins TRBV5-1 to TRBJ2-3, with 8 bases identical to TRBD1. The ends lost 4 bases at V and 4 bases at J; junction bases unmatched: 8. The germline V gene encodes CDR1 SGHRS and CDR2 YFSETQ. There are 15 residues in the CDR3. CDR3 region: CASSQGQGGPDTQYF. CDR3 DNA sequence: TGCGCCAGCAGCCAAGGACAGGGAGGTCCAGATACGCAGTATTTT.

This clone was counted a few times. The chain employs TRBV19 and TRBJ1-2, with D perhaps matching TRBD1 (5 bases). CDR1 and CDR2 (germline): LNHDA, SQIVND (reference sequence). The V end was cut by 8 bases, the J end by 2 bases, with 12 bases between. This CDR3 is 13 amino acids long. The CDR3 region is CASQGLVNYGYTF. CDR3 DNA sequence: TGTGCCAGTCAGGGTCTCGTGAACTATGGCTACACCTTC.